The 9 T cell receptor beta chains presented below share a single source sample, sequenced in a study of T cell responses to AZD1222 COVID-19 vaccine. Generated by immunoSEQ multiplex PCR, the TCRdb table keeps only in-frame clones and is missing some. The data contain some 150,000 clones, approximately 89% of them singletons. Sequencing used peripheral blood, obtained on day 0 of AZD1222 vaccination. The source of these receptors is an adult in good health.

The chain links TRBV7-9 to TRBJ1-4; 7 bases agree with TRBD1. This CDR3 is 14 amino acids long. V lost 3 bases, J lost 3 bases, and 1 base stayed unmatched. Per the germline V gene, CDR1 is SEHNR and CDR2 is FQNEAQ (reference sequence). This chain's CDR3 is CASSFDRANEKLFF. In DNA, the CDR3 is TGTGCCAGCAGCTTTGACAGGGCTAATGAAAAACTGTTTTTT.

V and J are TRBV30 and TRBJ1-2; D is undetermined. The V and J ends lost 0 bases and 0 bases respectively, with 5 bases between them. The CDR3 runs 13 residues. Germline-derived CDR1 and CDR2 are GTSNPN and SVGIG (reference sequence). CDR3 in amino acids: CAWSVEANYGYTF. The CDR3 region has the DNA TGTGCCTGGAGTGTAGAGGCTAACTATGGCTACACCTTC.

The chain recombines TRBV19 with TRBJ1-5; D gene unclear. The germline V gene encodes CDR1 LNHDA and CDR2 SQIVND (reference sequence). V lost 0 bases and J 5 bases, leaving 8 bases between the germline ends. The CDR3 consists of 14 residues. The CDR3 DNA is TGTGCCAGTAGTATAGACGGGAGTTATCAGCCCCAGCATTTT. Residues: CASSIDGSYQPQHF.

The J gene is TRBJ2-3, the V gene TRBV7-3; 8 nucleotides agree with TRBD1. CDR1 is SGHTA, CDR2 FQGTGA, per germline. V lost 2 bases, J lost 3 bases, and 4 bases stayed unmatched. The CDR3 is 15 residues long. In DNA form, the CDR3 reads TGTGCCAGCAGCTTAGGGGACAGGTCGACAGATACGCAGTATTTT. Translation: CASSLGDRSTDTQYF.

V and J are TRBV7-9 and TRBJ1-4; no firm D call. In germline, CDR1 is SEHNR, CDR2 FQNEAQ (reference sequence). The CDR3 is 17 residues long. Trimming shortened V by 4 bases and J by 1 base, and 16 bases separated the two germline ends. Written as DNA, the CDR3 is TGTGCCAGCAGCTCCGGATCGGTGGGTCTAACTAATGAAAAACTGTTTTTT. It yields the protein CASSSGSVGLTNEKLFF.

This chain links TRBV27 with TRBJ2-1; 8 bases match TRBD1. Germline-derived CDR1 and CDR2 are MNHEY and SMNVEV (reference sequence). The CDR3 length is 15 residues. V lost 5 bases and J lost 3; bases outside the gene matches: 6. The CDR3 region has the DNA TGTGCCAGCAGTCCCGATGGACAGGGCTACAATGAGCAGTTCTTC. Translation: CASSPDGQGYNEQFF.

A few counts support this clone. The chain links TRBV10-1 to TRBJ1-5, with D possibly being TRBD1 (5 bases). V was cut by 2 bases and J by 15 bases, with 14 bases left in between. Germline V gives CDR1 WNHNN, CDR2 SYGVQD (reference sequence). CDR3 size: 12 residues. In DNA, the CDR3 is TGCGCCAGCAGTGAGGGGGCGGGGAGAGGGCATTTT. Translation gives CASSEGAGRGHF.

The chain recombines TRBV30 with TRBJ2-1; 7 bases align to TRBD2. The V and J ends lost 1 base and 4 bases, in that order; junction bases with no gene match: 4. The CDR3 totals 14 residues. Per the germline V gene, CDR1 is GTSNPN and CDR2 is SVGIG (reference sequence). The CDR3 here is CAWSAGLVYNEQFF. In DNA form, the CDR3 reads TGTGCCTGGAGTGCCGGACTAGTGTACAATGAGCAGTTCTTC.

This clone appeared a single time. The J gene is TRBJ1-6, the V gene TRBV28; D is undetermined. CDR1 and CDR2 (germline): MDHEN, SYDVKM. V was trimmed by 3 bases and J by 6 bases, leaving 9 bases between them. This CDR3 contains 14 residues. Here the CDR3 reads CASSLRPSNSPLHF. As DNA, the CDR3 is TGTGCCAGCAGTTTGAGGCCCAGTAATTCACCCCTCCACTTT.